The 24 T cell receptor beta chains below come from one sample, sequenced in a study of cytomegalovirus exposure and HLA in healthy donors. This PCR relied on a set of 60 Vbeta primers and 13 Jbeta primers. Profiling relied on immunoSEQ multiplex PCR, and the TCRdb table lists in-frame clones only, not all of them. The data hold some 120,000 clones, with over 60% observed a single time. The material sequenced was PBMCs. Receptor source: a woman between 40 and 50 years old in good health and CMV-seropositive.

The CDR3 DNA sequence: TGCGCCAGCAGCTTAACGACAGCTTTAACCTACGAGCAGTACTTC. Translating it yields CASSLTTALTYEQYF. This chain links TRBV5-1 with TRBJ2-7; a possible D gene is TRBD1 (5 bases). In germline, CDR1 is SGHRS, CDR2 YFSETQ. The CDR3 loop spans 15 amino acids. The V end was cut by 2 bases, the J end by 2 bases, with 14 bases between.

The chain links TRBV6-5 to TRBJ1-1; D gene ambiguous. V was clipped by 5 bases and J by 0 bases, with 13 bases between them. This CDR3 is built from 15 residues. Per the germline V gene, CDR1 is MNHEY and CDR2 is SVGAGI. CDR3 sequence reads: CASSKSLTLNTEAFF. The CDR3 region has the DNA TGTGCCAGCAGTAAATCCTTGACACTGAACACTGAAGCTTTCTTT.

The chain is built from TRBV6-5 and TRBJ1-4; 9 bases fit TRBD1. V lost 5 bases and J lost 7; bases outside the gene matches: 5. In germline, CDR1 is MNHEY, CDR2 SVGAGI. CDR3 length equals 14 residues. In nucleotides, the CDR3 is TGTGCCAGCAGTCGGGACAGGGAGATTGAAAAACTGTTTTTT. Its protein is CASSRDREIEKLFF.

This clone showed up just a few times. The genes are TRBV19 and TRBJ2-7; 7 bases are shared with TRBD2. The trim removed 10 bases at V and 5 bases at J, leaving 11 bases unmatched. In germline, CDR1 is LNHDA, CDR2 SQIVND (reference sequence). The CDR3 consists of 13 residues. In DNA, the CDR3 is TGTGCCACCTCGCCCCGGGGGGTCAACGAGCAGTACTTC. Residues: CATSPRGVNEQYF.

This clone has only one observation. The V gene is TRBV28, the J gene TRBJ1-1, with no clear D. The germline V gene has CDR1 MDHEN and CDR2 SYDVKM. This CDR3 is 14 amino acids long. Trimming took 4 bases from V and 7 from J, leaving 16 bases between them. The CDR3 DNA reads TGTGCCAGCAGTTCCCTTTCCTCATACAGTGAAGCTTTCTTT. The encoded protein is CASSSLSSYSEAFF.

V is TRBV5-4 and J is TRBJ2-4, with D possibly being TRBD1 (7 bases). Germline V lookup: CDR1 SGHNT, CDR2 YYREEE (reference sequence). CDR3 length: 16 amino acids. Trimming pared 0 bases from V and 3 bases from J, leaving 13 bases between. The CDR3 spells CASSLGNRGGKNIQYF. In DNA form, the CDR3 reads TGTGCCAGCAGCTTGGGGAACAGGGGAGGCAAAAACATTCAGTACTTC.

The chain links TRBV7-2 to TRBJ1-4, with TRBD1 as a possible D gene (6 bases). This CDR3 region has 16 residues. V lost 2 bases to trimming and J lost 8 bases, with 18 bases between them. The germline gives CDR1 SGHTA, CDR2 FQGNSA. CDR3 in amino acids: CASSLFPTGLGEKLFF. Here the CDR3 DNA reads TGTGCCAGCAGCTTATTCCCGACAGGCCTGGGGGAAAAACTGTTTTTT. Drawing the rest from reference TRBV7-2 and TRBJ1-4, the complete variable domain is GAGVSQSPSNKVTEKGKDVELRCDPISGHTALYWYRQSLGQGLEFLIYFQGNSAPDKSGLPSDRFSAERTGGSVSTLTIQRTQQEDSAVYLCASSLFPTGLGEKLFFGSGTQLSVL.

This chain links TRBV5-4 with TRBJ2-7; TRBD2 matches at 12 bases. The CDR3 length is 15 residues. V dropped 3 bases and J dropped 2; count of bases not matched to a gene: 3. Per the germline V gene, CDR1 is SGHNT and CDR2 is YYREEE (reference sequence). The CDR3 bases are TGTGCCAGCAGCTACGGACTAGCGGGGACCTACGAGCAGTACTTC. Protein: CASSYGLAGTYEQYF.

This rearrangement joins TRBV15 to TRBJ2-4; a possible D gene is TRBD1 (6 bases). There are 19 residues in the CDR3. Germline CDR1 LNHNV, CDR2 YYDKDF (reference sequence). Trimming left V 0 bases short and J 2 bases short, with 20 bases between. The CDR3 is CATSRETINRAFTKNIQYF. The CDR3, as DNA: TGTGCCACCAGCAGAGAAACTATCAACAGGGCCTTTACCAAAAACATTCAGTACTTC.

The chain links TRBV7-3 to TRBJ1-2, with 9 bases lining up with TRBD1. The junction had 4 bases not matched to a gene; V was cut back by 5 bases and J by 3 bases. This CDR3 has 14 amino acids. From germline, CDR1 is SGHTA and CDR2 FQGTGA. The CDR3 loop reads CASSPGQGHYGYTF. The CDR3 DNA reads TGTGCCAGCAGCCCAGGACAGGGGCACTATGGCTACACCTTC.

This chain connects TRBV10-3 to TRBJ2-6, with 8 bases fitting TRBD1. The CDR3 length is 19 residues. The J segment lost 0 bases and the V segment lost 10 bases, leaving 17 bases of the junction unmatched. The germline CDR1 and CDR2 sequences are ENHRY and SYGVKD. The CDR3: CATKISYGTGDSGANVLTF. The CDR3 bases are TGTGCCACCAAAATCAGTTATGGGACAGGTGACTCTGGGGCCAACGTCCTGACTTTC.

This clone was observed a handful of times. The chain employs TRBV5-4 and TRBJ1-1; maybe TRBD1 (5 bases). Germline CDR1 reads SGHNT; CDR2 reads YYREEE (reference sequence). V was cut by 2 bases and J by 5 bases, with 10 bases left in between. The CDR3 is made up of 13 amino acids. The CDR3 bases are TGTGCCAGCAGCTTTAGTGGGGGGACTGAAGCTTTCTTT. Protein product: CASSFSGGTEAFF.

CDR3 bases: TGTGCCAGCAGATCCCAATCTAGCGGGGGCACCTACGAGCAGTACTTC. It encodes CASRSQSSGGTYEQYF. V usage is TRBV6-6 and J usage is TRBJ2-7, with 10 bases aligning to TRBD2. Germline V gives CDR1 MNHNY, CDR2 SVGAGI (reference sequence). The V and J ends lost 6 bases and 2 bases, in that order; junction bases with no gene match: 10. The CDR3 length is 16 residues.

For the CDR3, the DNA is TGCGCCAGCAGCGGGGTAGGGGCGGAAGGGTACGAGCAGTACTTC. Translating it yields CASSGVGAEGYEQYF. The chain links TRBV4-3 to TRBJ2-7; D is perhaps TRBD1 (5 bases). With 5 bases removed from V and 4 bases from J, the gap between germline ends came to 18 bases. This CDR3 comprises 15 residues. Germline CDR1 and CDR2: LGHNA and YSLEER.

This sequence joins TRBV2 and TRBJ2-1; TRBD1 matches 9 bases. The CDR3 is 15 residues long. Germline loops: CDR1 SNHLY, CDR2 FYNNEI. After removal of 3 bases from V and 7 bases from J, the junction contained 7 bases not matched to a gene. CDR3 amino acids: CASSERDREGNEQFF. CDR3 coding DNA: TGTGCCAGCAGTGAGCGGGACAGGGAAGGTAATGAGCAGTTCTTC.

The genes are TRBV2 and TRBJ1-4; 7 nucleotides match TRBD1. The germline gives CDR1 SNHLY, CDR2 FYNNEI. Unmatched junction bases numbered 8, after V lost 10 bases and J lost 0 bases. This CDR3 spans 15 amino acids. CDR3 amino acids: CATRGTDATNEKLFF. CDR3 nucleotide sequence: TGTGCCACCCGCGGGACAGATGCAACTAATGAAAAACTGTTTTTT.

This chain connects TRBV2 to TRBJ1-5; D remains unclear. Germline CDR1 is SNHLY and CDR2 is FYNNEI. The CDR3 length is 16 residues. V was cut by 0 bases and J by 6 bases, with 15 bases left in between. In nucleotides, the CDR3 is TGTGCCAGCAGTGAAGCGCGGGTCGGAGTGGGTCAGCCCCAGCATTTT. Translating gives CASSEARVGVGQPQHF.

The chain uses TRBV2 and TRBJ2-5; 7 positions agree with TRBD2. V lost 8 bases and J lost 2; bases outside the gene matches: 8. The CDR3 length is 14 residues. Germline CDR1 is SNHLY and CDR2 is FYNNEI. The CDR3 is CASGERLAQETQYF. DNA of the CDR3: TGTGCCAGCGGAGAGAGACTAGCTCAAGAGACCCAGTACTTC. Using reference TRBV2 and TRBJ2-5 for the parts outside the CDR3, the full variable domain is EPEVTQTPSHQVTQMGQEVILRCVPISNHLYFYWYRQILGQKVEFLVSFYNNEISEKSEIFDDQFSVERPDGSNFTLKIRSTKLEDSAMYFCASGERLAQETQYFGPGTRLLVL.

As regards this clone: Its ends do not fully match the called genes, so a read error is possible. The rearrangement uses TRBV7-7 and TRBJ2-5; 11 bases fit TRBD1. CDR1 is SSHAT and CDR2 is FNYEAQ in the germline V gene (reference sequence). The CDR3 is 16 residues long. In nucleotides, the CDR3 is TGTGCTAGCAGCTTAGGAGGGACAGGGGGAGGAAAGACCCAGTACTTC. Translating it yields CASSLGGTGGGKTQYF.

The CDR3 spells CASTGYYEQYF. CDR3 in DNA: TGTGCCAGCACCGGTTACTACGAGCAGTACTTC. The chain carries TRBV6-5 and TRBJ2-7; the D is unclear. Trimming took 7 bases from V and 3 from J, leaving 7 bases between them. This CDR3 spans 11 amino acids. Germline V CDR1 and CDR2: MNHEY, SVGAGI.

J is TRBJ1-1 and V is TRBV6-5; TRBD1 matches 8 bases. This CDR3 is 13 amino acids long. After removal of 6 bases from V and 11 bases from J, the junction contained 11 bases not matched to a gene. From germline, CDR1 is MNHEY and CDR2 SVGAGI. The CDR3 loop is CASRRDRIERAFF. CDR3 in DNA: TGTGCCAGCAGAAGGGACAGGATTGAACGCGCTTTCTTT.

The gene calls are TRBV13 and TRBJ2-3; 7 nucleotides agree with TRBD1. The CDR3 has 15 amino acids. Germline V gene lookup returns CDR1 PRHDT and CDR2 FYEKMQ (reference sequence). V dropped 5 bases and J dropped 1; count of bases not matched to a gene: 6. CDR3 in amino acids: CASSPDRDGTDTQYF. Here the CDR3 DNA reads TGTGCCAGCAGCCCCGACAGGGACGGCACAGATACGCAGTATTTT. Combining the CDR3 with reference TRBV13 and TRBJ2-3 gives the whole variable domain AAGVIQSPRHLIKEKRETATLKCYPIPRHDTVYWYQQGPGQDPQFLISFYEKMQSDKGSIPDRFSAQQFSDYHSELNMSSLELGDSALYFCASSPDRDGTDTQYFGPGTRLTVL.

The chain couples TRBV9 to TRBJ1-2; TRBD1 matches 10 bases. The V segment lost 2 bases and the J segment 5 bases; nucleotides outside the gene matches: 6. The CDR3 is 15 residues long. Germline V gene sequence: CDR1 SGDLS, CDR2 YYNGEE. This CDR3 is CASSVTPGQGYGYTF. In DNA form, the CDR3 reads TGTGCCAGCAGCGTTACCCCGGGACAGGGGTATGGCTACACCTTC.

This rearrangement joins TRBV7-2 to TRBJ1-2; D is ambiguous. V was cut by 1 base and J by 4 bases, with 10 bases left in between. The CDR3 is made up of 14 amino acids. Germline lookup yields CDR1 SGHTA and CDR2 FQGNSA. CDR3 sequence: CASSLDPGSYGYTF. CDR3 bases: TGTGCCAGCAGCTTAGATCCGGGGTCCTATGGCTACACCTTC. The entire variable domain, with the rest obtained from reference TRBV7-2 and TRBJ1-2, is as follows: GAGVSQSPSNKVTEKGKDVELRCDPISGHTALYWYRQSLGQGLEFLIYFQGNSAPDKSGLPSDRFSAERTGGSVSTLTIQRTQQEDSAVYLCASSLDPGSYGYTFGSGTRLTVV.